The following is a TCR beta chain sequence with its context. The entry originates in a study of regulatory T cells. V lost 5 bases, J lost 0 bases, and 5 bases lay in between. This CDR3 region has 12 residues. Germline loops: CDR1 SEHNR, CDR2 FQNEAQ (reference sequence). Primers: 52 TRBV forward and 13 TRBJ reverse. Assay used: immunoSEQ multiplex PCR; TCRdb lists only in-frame clones, some missing. Here the sample spans 20,000 or so clones, approximately 93% being singletons. This sequence joins TRBV7-9 and TRBJ2-7; D unclear. This receptor was obtained from a child aged 2 to 10 with CD3G deficiency. The source material was CD8+ T cells sorted from blood. CDR3 coding DNA: TGTGCCAGCAGCCCCAGCTCCTACGAGCAGTACTTC. Protein sequence: CASSPSSYEQYF.